Following are 8 T cell receptor beta chains from one sample sequenced in a study of shared clonotypes between healthy human individuals. Measured with immunoSEQ multiplex PCR; TCRdb has only the in-frame clones, and not every one. The sample contains more than 2 million clones, 90% to 95% of which appear only once. The sample taken for sequencing was naive CD4+ T cells sorted from blood. The subset is: CD45RA+ positively selected. The origin of the receptors is a man aged 18 to 35 in good health.

The rearrangement links TRBV6-6 to TRBJ2-1; D tentatively fits TRBD1 or TRBD2 (5 bases each). Per germline, CDR1 MNHNY and CDR2 SVGAGI (reference sequence). The V end lost 5 bases, the J end lost 0 bases, and 11 bases lay between the germline ends. CDR3 length: 15 residues. The CDR3 is CASSVPGGSYNEQFF. In DNA form, the CDR3 reads TGTGCCAGCAGTGTCCCTGGGGGCTCCTACAATGAGCAGTTCTTC.

This sequence joins TRBV9 and TRBJ2-7; perhaps TRBD1 as D (5 bases). The germline V gene encodes CDR1 SGDLS and CDR2 YYNGEE. V was pared by 3 bases and J by 6 bases, with 19 bases between. The CDR3 contains 15 residues. The CDR3 bases are TGTGCCAGCAGCGGAAAAGACAGCCCCCGTATCGAGCAGTACTTC. It yields the protein CASSGKDSPRIEQYF.

The V and J genes are TRBV2 and TRBJ1-5, with D uncertain. The V end lost 3 bases, the J end lost 4 bases, and 10 bases lay between the germline ends. The CDR3 spans 14 residues. Germline CDR1 is SNHLY and CDR2 is FYNNEI. The CDR3 loop is CASSDYDRNQPQHF. Written as DNA, the CDR3 is TGTGCCAGCAGTGATTACGACCGTAATCAGCCCCAGCATTTT.

The chain has TRBV7-2 and TRBJ2-7; TRBD1 matches at 7 bases. The CDR3 sequence is 13 residues long. V dropped 3 bases and J dropped 3; count of bases not matched to a gene: 2. The germline V gene has CDR1 SGHTA and CDR2 FQGNSA. The CDR3 DNA reads TGTGCCAGCAGCTTTACAGGGGACTACGAGCAGTACTTC. It specifies CASSFTGDYEQYF.

The V and J genes are TRBV13 and TRBJ1-2, with a possible D match to TRBD1 (5 bases). The CDR3 runs 13 residues. Per the germline V gene, CDR1 is PRHDT and CDR2 is FYEKMQ (reference sequence). V was trimmed by 11 bases and J by 0 bases, leaving 13 bases between them. The CDR3 nucleotides are TGTGCCCCCGTGTGGGGGGCTAACTATGGCTACACCTTC. This encodes CAPVWGANYGYTF. The whole variable domain, filled in from reference TRBV13 and TRBJ1-2, reads AAGVIQSPRHLIKEKRETATLKCYPIPRHDTVYWYQQGPGQDPQFLISFYEKMQSDKGSIPDRFSAQQFSDYHSELNMSSLELGDSALYFCAPVWGANYGYTFGSGTRLTVV.

This chain uses TRBV6-5 with TRBJ2-2; 7 bases fit TRBD2. V was pared by 5 bases and J by 3 bases, with 3 bases of the junction left unmatched. CDR1 is MNHEY and CDR2 is SVGAGI in the germline V gene. The CDR3 loop spans 14 amino acids. The CDR3: CASSRGRDTGELFF. CDR3 nucleotide sequence: TGTGCCAGCAGTCGGGGGAGGGACACCGGGGAGCTGTTTTTT.

V and J are TRBV9 and TRBJ2-7; D is unresolved. The ends were cut back, 0 bases at V and 7 bases at J, with 14 bases in the middle. The CDR3 covers 14 residues. Germline loops: CDR1 SGDLS, CDR2 YYNGEE. Here the CDR3 DNA reads TGTGCCAGCAGCGTAGCTGGCCTGATGGGAGAGCAGTACTTC. Its translation: CASSVAGLMGEQYF. Based on the CDR3 plus reference TRBV9 and TRBJ2-7, the full variable domain is DSGVTQTPKHLITATGQRVTLRCSPRSGDLSVYWYQQSLDQGLQFLIQYYNGEERAKGNILERFSAQQFPDLHSELNLSSLELGDSALYFCASSVAGLMGEQYFGPGTRLTVT.

The V call is TRBV4-1, the J call TRBJ2-1; 7 bases are shared with TRBD2. Germline V gene lookup returns CDR1 MGHRA and CDR2 YSYEKL. The CDR3 covers 14 residues. V was pared by 1 base and J by 8 bases, with 5 bases of the junction left unmatched. The CDR3 DNA reads as TGCGCCAGCAGCCAAGGGGGCGGGAGAGATGAGCAGTTCTTC. Protein: CASSQGGGRDEQFF.